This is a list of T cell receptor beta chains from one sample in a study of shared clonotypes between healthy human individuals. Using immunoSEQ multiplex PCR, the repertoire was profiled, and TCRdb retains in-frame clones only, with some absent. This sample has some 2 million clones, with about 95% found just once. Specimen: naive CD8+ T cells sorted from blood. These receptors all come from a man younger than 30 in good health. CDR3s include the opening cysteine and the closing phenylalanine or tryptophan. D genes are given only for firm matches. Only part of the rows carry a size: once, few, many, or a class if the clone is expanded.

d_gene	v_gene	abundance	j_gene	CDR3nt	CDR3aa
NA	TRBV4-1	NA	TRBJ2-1	TGCGCCAGCAGCCCCCAGAGCCTCTCCTACAATGAGCAGTTCTTC	CASSPQSLSYNEQFF
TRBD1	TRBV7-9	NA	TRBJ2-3	TGTGCCAGCAGCTCTACTCCCGGGACAGGGGCGGCAGATACGCAGTATTTT	CASSSTPGTGAADTQYF
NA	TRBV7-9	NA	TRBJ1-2	TGTGCCAGCAGCTTAGCCGGGCTTGGCTATGGCTACACCTTC	CASSLAGLGYGYTF
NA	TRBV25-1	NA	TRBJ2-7	TGTGCCAGCAGTGAGGGGCTGACAGGTACCTACGAGCAGTACTTC	CASSEGLTGTYEQYF
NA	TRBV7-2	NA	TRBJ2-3	TGTGCCAGCAGCTTAGCAGGAAGCACAGATACGCAGTATTTT	CASSLAGSTDTQYF
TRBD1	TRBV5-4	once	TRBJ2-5	TGTGCCAGCAGCCGGACCGGGACAGGGGGCTTGGAGACCCAGTACTTC	CASSRTGTGGLETQYF
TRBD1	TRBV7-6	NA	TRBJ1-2	TGTGCCAGCAGCTTACATCTGGGACAGGGGGCCTATGGCTACACCTTC	CASSLHLGQGAYGYTF
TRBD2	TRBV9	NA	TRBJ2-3	TGTGCCAGCAGCGCTCCTCTAGCGGGAGGTGCTAGTGCAGATACGCAGTATTTT	CASSAPLAGGASADTQYF
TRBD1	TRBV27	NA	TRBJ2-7	TGTGCCAGCAGTCCCAGGACAGGGGGCATCTACGAGCAGTACTTC	CASSPRTGGIYEQYF
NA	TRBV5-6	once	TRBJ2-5	TGTGCCAGCAGCCCGACATTGATTGAAGAGACCCAGTACTTC	CASSPTLIEETQYF
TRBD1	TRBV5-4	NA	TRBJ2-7	TGTGCCAGCAGCTTGGGTGGACAGGGGACCTCCTACGAGCAGTACTTC	CASSLGGQGTSYEQYF
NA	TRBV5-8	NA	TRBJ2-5	TGTGCCAGCAGTCAAGAGACCCAGTACTTC	CASSQETQYF
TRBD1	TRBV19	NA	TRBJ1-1	TGTGCCAGTAGTCCAACAGGGGTAGAAGCTTTCTTT	CASSPTGVEAFF
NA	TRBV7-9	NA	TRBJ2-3	TGTGCCAGCAGCTTAATCCAGGGTGGTAGCACAGATACGCAGTATTTT	CASSLIQGGSTDTQYF
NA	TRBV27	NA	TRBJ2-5	TGTGCCAGCAGTTTAGGCAGGGGTGAGACCCAGTACTTC	CASSLGRGETQYF
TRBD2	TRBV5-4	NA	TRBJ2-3	TGTGCCAGCAGCTTGGCTAGCGGAAGCACAGATACGCAGTATTTT	CASSLASGSTDTQYF
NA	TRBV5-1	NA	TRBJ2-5	TGCGCCAGCAGCTTGGAAGGGGGGCACCAAGAGACCCAGTACTTC	CASSLEGGHQETQYF
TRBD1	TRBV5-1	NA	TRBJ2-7	TGCGCCAGCAGCTTTCGACAGGGATACGAGCAGTACTTC	CASSFRQGYEQYF
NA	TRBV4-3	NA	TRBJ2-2	TGCGCCAGCAGCCAAGGGGTTAGCGTTAACACCGGGGAGCTGTTTTTT	CASSQGVSVNTGELFF
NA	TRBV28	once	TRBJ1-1	TGTGCCAGCAGTTTCAGAGGGTTGAACACTGAAGCTTTCTTT	CASSFRGLNTEAFF
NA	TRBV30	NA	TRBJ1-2	TGTGCCTGGAGTCCGGACAGAGAATATGGCTACACCTTC	CAWSPDREYGYTF
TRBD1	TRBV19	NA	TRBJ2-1	TGTGCCGTCGGGACAGTAGCATACAATGAGCAGTTCTTC	CAVGTVAYNEQFF
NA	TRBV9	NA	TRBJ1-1	TGTGCCAGCAGCGTAGAACCGGAGTACATGAACACTGAAGCTTTCTTT	CASSVEPEYMNTEAFF
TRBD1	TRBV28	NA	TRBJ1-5	TGTGCCAGCAGTTTGGGACAGGCCTTCAATCAGCCCCAGCATTTT	CASSLGQAFNQPQHF
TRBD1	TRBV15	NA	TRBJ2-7	TGTGCCACCAGCAGAGCCCTTGACAGGGGGTATAACGAGCAGTACTTC	CATSRALDRGYNEQYF
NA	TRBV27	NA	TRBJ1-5	TGTGCCAGCAGTACCCGAGGGGGGCCCCAGCATTTT	CASSTRGGPQHF
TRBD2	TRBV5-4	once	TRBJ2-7	TGTGCCAGCAGCTTTAGCGGGAGTGTTTACGAGCAGTACTTC	CASSFSGSVYEQYF
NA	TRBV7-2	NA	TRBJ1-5	TGTGCCAGCAGCTTCTGGCAGGACGGCAATCAGCCCCAGCATTTT	CASSFWQDGNQPQHF
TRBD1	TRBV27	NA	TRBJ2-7	TGTGCCAGCAGCCCCGGGACAGGGGGGTACGAGCAGTACTTC	CASSPGTGGYEQYF
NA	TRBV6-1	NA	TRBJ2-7	TGTGCCAGCAGTGACAGTAGGTCCTACGAGCAGTACTTC	CASSDSRSYEQYF
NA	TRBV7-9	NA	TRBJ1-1	TGTGCCAGCAGCTGGACCGAAATGAACACTGAAGCTTTCTTT	CASSWTEMNTEAFF
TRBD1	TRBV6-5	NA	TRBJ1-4	TGTGCCAGCAGCCAGACAGGGGTGGGTGAAAAACTGTTTTTT	CASSQTGVGEKLFF
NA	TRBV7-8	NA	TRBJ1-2	TGTGCCAGCAGCCTTAGGGGTGGAGCTAACTATGGCTACACCTTC	CASSLRGGANYGYTF
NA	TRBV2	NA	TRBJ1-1	TGTGCCAGCACCCTGGGCGGGGACACTGAAGCTTTCTTT	CASTLGGDTEAFF
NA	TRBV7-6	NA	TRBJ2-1	TGTGCCAGCAGCTTAGGGTTGGGGGAGAGCTCCTACAATGAGCAGTTCTTC	CASSLGLGESSYNEQFF
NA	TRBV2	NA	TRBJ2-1	TGTGCCAGCAAGTTTCCATACAATGAGCAGTTCTTC	CASKFPYNEQFF
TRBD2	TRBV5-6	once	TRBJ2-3	TGTGCCAGCAGCCTTAGCGGGGGCACAGATACGCAGTATTTT	CASSLSGGTDTQYF
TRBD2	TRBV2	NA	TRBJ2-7	TGTGCCAGCACCTCTAGCGGGAGTCGGTACGAGCAGTACTTC	CASTSSGSRYEQYF
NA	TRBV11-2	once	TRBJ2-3	TGTGCCAGCAGCTTATGGGCAGGGGCGGAGGATACGCAGTATTTT	CASSLWAGAEDTQYF
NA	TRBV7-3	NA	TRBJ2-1	TGTGCCAGCAGCTTAAACCGGGCGGATTACAATGAGCAGTTCTTC	CASSLNRADYNEQFF
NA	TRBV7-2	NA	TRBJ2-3	TGTGCCAGCAGCTTCGAGGACTGGGATACGCAGTATTTT	CASSFEDWDTQYF
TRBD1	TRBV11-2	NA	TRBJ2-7	TGTGCCAGCAGCTTAGTAGGGACAGGCTACGAGCAGTACTTC	CASSLVGTGYEQYF
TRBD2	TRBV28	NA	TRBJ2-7	TGTGCCAGCAGGCCACAAGAGCCGGGACTAGGTTCGCTCGGGCAGTACTTC	CASRPQEPGLGSLGQYF